These T cell receptor beta chains were read from a single sample in a study of T cell changes during pregnancy in multiple sclerosis. Clones were sequenced by immunoSEQ multiplex PCR, and TCRdb holds only the in-frame ones, with some missing. The data contain 65,000 to 95,000 clones, 94% of them seen just once; the ten biggest clones take up approximately 0.92%. The sample was peripheral blood, taken in the second trimester of pregnancy. The receptors shown here come from a female donor in good health, enrolled as a control in a pregnancy study. CDR3s include the opening cysteine and the closing phenylalanine or tryptophan. The D gene is left open where the match is weak. The size of a clone is reported for some rows only, either as once, few or many, or as a class for expanded clones.

v_gene	j_gene	d_gene	abundance	CDR3nt	CDR3aa
TRBV7-9	TRBJ2-2	TRBD2	NA	TGTGCCAGCAGCTGGGGACTAGCGGGAGTGGTCGACACCGGGGAGCTGTTTTTT	CASSWGLAGVVDTGELFF
TRBV5-1	TRBJ1-2	NA	NA	TGCGCCAGCAGCTTGTTCGCAGGGACTTACGTGGGGCGTGACTATGGCTACACCTTC	CASSLFAGTYVGRDYGYTF
TRBV5-1	TRBJ1-4	NA	NA	TGCGCCAGCAGCTTGGCCGGGACTAATGAAAAACTGTTTTTT	CASSLAGTNEKLFF
TRBV10-3	TRBJ2-2	NA	NA	TGTGCCATCAGTGAACAGGTCGGAGGGGAGCTGTTTTTT	CAISEQVGGELFF
TRBV27	TRBJ2-3	TRBD2	NA	TGTGCCAGCGTAGGCGTGGGAGGGCCTCTCGAAACGCAGTATTTT	CASVGVGGPLETQYF
TRBV5-1	TRBJ2-2	TRBD1	NA	TGCGCCAGCAGCTTGACACGACAGGGTGGGGGAGACACCGGGGAGCTGTTTTTT	CASSLTRQGGGDTGELFF
TRBV5-1	TRBJ2-7	TRBD2	NA	TGCGCCAGCAGCTCTAGCGGGAGTAGCTCCTACGAGCAGTACTTC	CASSSSGSSSYEQYF
TRBV5-6	TRBJ2-1	TRBD2	NA	TGTGCCAGCAGCCCCACGTGGCGGGAGGGAATAGGGTCTGAGCAGTTCTTC	CASSPTWREGIGSEQFF
TRBV9	TRBJ2-3	NA	NA	TGTGCCAGCACCCAGGGAGCAGGGGTCACAGATACGCAGTATTTT	CASTQGAGVTDTQYF
TRBV29-1	TRBJ1-1	NA	NA	TGCAGCGCCGAGAGGGCGGCTGAAGCTTTCTTT	CSAERAAEAFF
TRBV4-2	TRBJ2-2	TRBD2	NA	TGTGCCAGCAGCCAAGATTGGCTAGCGGGAGCAACCGGGGAGCTGTTTTTT	CASSQDWLAGATGELFF
TRBV5-4	TRBJ2-3	TRBD2	once	TGTGCCAGCAGCTTGGGCGGGAGTGGCGGAGATACGCAGTATTTT	CASSLGGSGGDTQYF
TRBV18	TRBJ2-7	NA	NA	TGTGCCAGCTCAGGGCCAGGGTCCCCCTACGAGCAGTACTTC	CASSGPGSPYEQYF
TRBV9	TRBJ2-7	TRBD1	NA	TGTGCCAGCAGCCCCCGGGACAGGGTGGGCGAGCAGTACTTC	CASSPRDRVGEQYF
TRBV29-1	TRBJ1-2	NA	NA	TGCAGCGTTGGTCAGGGGACGGACTATGGCTACACCTTC	CSVGQGTDYGYTF
TRBV13	TRBJ1-1	TRBD1	NA	TGTGCCAGCAGGCTAACAGGGGACGTCTCCACTGAAGCTTTCTTT	CASRLTGDVSTEAFF
TRBV4-2	TRBJ2-3	NA	NA	TGTGCCAGCAGCCAATCCCCGGGCACAGATACGCAGTATTTT	CASSQSPGTDTQYF
TRBV2	TRBJ2-5	NA	NA	TGTGCCAGCAGGCTAAACCAAGAGACCCAGTACTTC	CASRLNQETQYF
TRBV6-5	TRBJ1-5	NA	NA	TGTGCCAGCAGTTCCTCCCCTAATAGCAATCAGCCCCAGCATTTT	CASSSSPNSNQPQHF
TRBV6-1	TRBJ1-1	NA	NA	TGTGCCAGCAACCGTCGAGGGCTGGACACTGAAGCTTTCTTT	CASNRRGLDTEAFF
TRBV7-7	TRBJ2-2	TRBD2	once	TGTGCTAGCAGCTGGGGGGGGACCGGGGAGCTGTTTTTT	CASSWGGTGELFF
TRBV19	TRBJ2-5	TRBD2	once	TGTGCCAGTAGTCCCGAACTGACTAGCGAAGGAGAGACCCAGTACTTC	CASSPELTSEGETQYF
TRBV5-1	TRBJ2-7	TRBD2	NA	TGCGCCAGCAGCCAAAGCGGGGCAAACTACGAGCAGTACTTC	CASSQSGANYEQYF
TRBV6-1	TRBJ1-1	NA	NA	TGTGCCAGCAGGCGGGACTTGGGGAACACTGAAGCTTTCTTT	CASRRDLGNTEAFF
TRBV28	TRBJ1-5	NA	once	TGTGCCAGCACCCAACAGGACCGCCTATTCAATCAGCCCCAGCATTTT	CASTQQDRLFNQPQHF
TRBV2	TRBJ2-2	TRBD1	NA	TGTGCCAGCAGCGACAGGGTTTCCGGGGAGCTGTTTTTT	CASSDRVSGELFF
TRBV6-1	TRBJ1-5	TRBD1	NA	TGTGCCAGCAGTGGCCGGACAGGAAATAGCAATCAGCCCCAGCATTTT	CASSGRTGNSNQPQHF
TRBV5-1	TRBJ2-1	TRBD2	once	TGCGCCAGCAGCTTGGTCCTAGCGGGAGGACGGAGCTCCTACAATGAGCAGTTCTTC	CASSLVLAGGRSSYNEQFF
TRBV2	TRBJ2-5	NA	NA	TGTGCCAGCAGGGAGGAAGAGACCCAGTACTTC	CASREEETQYF
TRBV5-8	TRBJ2-3	TRBD1	NA	TGTGCCAGCAGCCTCGGGACAGCTTTCACAGATACGCAGTATTTT	CASSLGTAFTDTQYF
TRBV5-1	TRBJ2-1	TRBD2	NA	TGCGCCAGCAGCTTGGTAGGACTAGCGGGAGGAGAGCAGTTCTTC	CASSLVGLAGGEQFF
TRBV18	TRBJ2-3	TRBD2	NA	TGTGCCAGCTCCCCACTAGCGGGTCCTAGCACAGATACGCAGTATTTT	CASSPLAGPSTDTQYF
TRBV4-1	TRBJ2-3	TRBD2	NA	TGCGCCAGCAGCCAAACTAGCGGGAGCACAGATACGCAGTATTTT	CASSQTSGSTDTQYF
TRBV11-2	TRBJ2-1	TRBD2	NA	TGTGCCAGCAGCTTGGGCCAGGGGACTAGCGAGTACAATGAGCAGTTCTTC	CASSLGQGTSEYNEQFF
TRBV5-5	TRBJ2-5	TRBD2	NA	TGTGCCAGCAGCTCGGGAGGGCTCCAAGAGACCCAGTACTTC	CASSSGGLQETQYF
TRBV2	TRBJ2-1	NA	NA	TGTGCCAGCGGCGGAAATGAGCAGTTCTTC	CASGGNEQFF
TRBV11-2	TRBJ2-1	TRBD2	NA	TGTGCCAGCAGCTTAAGACTAGCGGGAGGGGAAGAGCAGTTCTTC	CASSLRLAGGEEQFF
TRBV6-1	TRBJ2-7	NA	NA	TGTGCCAGCAGCCCGAGTCCAGGGTTTCCCTACGAGCAGTACTTC	CASSPSPGFPYEQYF
TRBV7-5	TRBJ2-7	NA	NA	TGTGGGGGGACAGGATCCTACGAGCAGTACTTC	CGGTGSYEQYF
TRBV4-1	TRBJ2-1	TRBD2	NA	TGCGCCAGCAGCCAAGTCGGCGGGAGATTGGCCAATGAGCAGTTCTTC	CASSQVGGRLANEQFF
TRBV6-6	TRBJ2-1	TRBD2	NA	TGTGCCAGCAGTTATCAAGCGGGAGGCTACAATGAGCAGTTCTTC	CASSYQAGGYNEQFF
TRBV5-1	TRBJ1-5	TRBD1	NA	TGCGCCAGCAGTACGGACCCGACAGGGGGGAACAATCAGCCCCAGCATTTT	CASSTDPTGGNNQPQHF
TRBV28	TRBJ2-1	TRBD2	NA	TGTGCCAGTTTACCGGGACTAGCTACACGGAATGAGCAGTTCTTC	CASLPGLATRNEQFF
TRBV9	TRBJ2-1	NA	NA	TGTGCCAGCAGCCCGACGACGCGGTTCAATGAGCAGTTCTTC	CASSPTTRFNEQFF
TRBV27	TRBJ1-1	TRBD1	NA	TGTGCCAGCAGTCCTGGGACAGGGGTTACTGAAGCTTTCTTT	CASSPGTGVTEAFF
TRBV28	TRBJ2-7	TRBD2	NA	TGTGCCAGCACCTCCGGCGGGAGATTCTACGAGCAGTACTTC	CASTSGGRFYEQYF
TRBV25-1	TRBJ2-3	NA	NA	TGTGCCAGCAGTGCTAGCACAGATACGCAGTATTTT	CASSASTDTQYF
TRBV28	TRBJ2-7	TRBD1	once	TGTGCCAGCAGTTTCCAAAGACAGGGAAGTGGCTACGAGCAGTACTTC	CASSFQRQGSGYEQYF
TRBV10-3	TRBJ2-1	NA	NA	TGTGCCATCAGCCAAGTCAGCTACAATGAGCAGTTCTTC	CAISQVSYNEQFF
TRBV6-1	TRBJ2-7	NA	NA	TGTGCCAGCAGTGGATTCCGGACATCGGGCGAGCAGTACTTC	CASSGFRTSGEQYF
TRBV6-6	TRBJ2-5	TRBD2	NA	TGTGCCAGCAGTTACTCACTAGCGGGCCAAGAGACCCAGTACTTC	CASSYSLAGQETQYF
TRBV19	TRBJ2-1	NA	few	TGTGCCAGTAGTCCCCTGGCGGTTAGCTACAATGAGCAGTTCTTC	CASSPLAVSYNEQFF
TRBV6-1	TRBJ1-1	NA	NA	TGTGCCAGCAGTGAAGCAGGGGTCGGGGGAGCTTTCTTT	CASSEAGVGGAFF
TRBV4-1	TRBJ1-2	NA	NA	TGCGCCAGCAGCCAAGAAGGACTTGACTATGGCTACACCTTC	CASSQEGLDYGYTF
TRBV2	TRBJ2-3	TRBD2	NA	TGTGCCAGCCATCATAGAGCGGGAGCCCTTAGCACAGATACGCAGTATTTT	CASHHRAGALSTDTQYF
TRBV7-9	TRBJ2-2	NA	NA	TGTGCCAGCAGCTTTTTTTCGGAGACCGGGGAGCTGTTTTTT	CASSFFSETGELFF
TRBV19	TRBJ1-2	TRBD1	NA	TGTGCCAGTAGCGGGGACAGGGTCGGCTACACCTTC	CASSGDRVGYTF
TRBV5-1	TRBJ2-1	TRBD2	NA	TGCGCCAGCAGCTTGGCCGGGACGGGAGGGCCCCACAATGAGCAGTTCTTC	CASSLAGTGGPHNEQFF
TRBV5-5	TRBJ2-5	NA	once	TGTGCCAGCAGCTGGGGGACACCCACGGCAAAAGAGACCCAGTACTTC	CASSWGTPTAKETQYF